Described below is a single T cell receptor beta chain sequence and its context. The data stem from a study of blood T cell repertoires in COVID-19. Looking at the study overall: Samples of COVID-19 (acute and convalescent) were obtained from the United States, Italy and Spain. T cells, B-cell-depleted T cells, or PBMCs provided the cDNA or gDNA that served as material.

Data came from immunoSEQ multiplex PCR; TCRdb stores just in-frame clones and leaves some out. Among roughly 340,000 clones listed, around nine tenths were seen once. It was during active infection that Seattle patients were enrolled and then longitudinally followed. The CDR3 is made up of 13 amino acids. Germline CDR1 is SNHLY and CDR2 is FYNNEI. With 4 bases removed from V and 6 bases from J, the gap between germline ends came to 12 bases. The specimen was peripheral blood. The sequence was obtained from a woman in her 70s with COVID-19, enrolled during active disease. The chain has TRBV2 and TRBJ1-1; no clear D. CDR3 coding DNA: TGTGCCAGCAGTGCAGACACCCATTCTGAAGCTTTCTTT. As protein: CASSADTHSEAFF.